This TCR beta chain was captured in a study of T-cell memory formation after mild COVID-19. Across the study: In these data, TCR clusters were largely donor specific. General observations from the study: The second-wave clones peaking on day 37 were not confirmed as SARS-CoV-2-specific. CM and EM subsets held most contracting CD4+ clones; EMRA held CD8+ ones.

This clonotype was picked up a small number of times. Its antigen is not identified. Each CDR3 protein is one row after TCRdb ran MiXCR on the 5' RACE reads. The sample carries more than 150,000 distinct CDR3 sequences, roughly 23% recorded once. Trimming took off 1 base at V and 2 bases at J, with 9 bases between the two ends. The germline CDR1 and CDR2 sequences are LGHNA and YSLEER. The CDR3 totals 14 residues. The source is an adult woman who had mild COVID-19 (a few samples of this study predate the infection). Cell type and time point are not known. Material for sequencing was PBMCs or a T cell subset sorted from them (not recorded which). The genes are TRBV4-3 and TRBJ2-7; D uncertain. CDR3 sequence reads: CASSQGKSPYEQYF. The CDR3 DNA reads TGCGCCAGCAGCCAAGGGAAATCTCCCTACGAGCAGTACTTC.